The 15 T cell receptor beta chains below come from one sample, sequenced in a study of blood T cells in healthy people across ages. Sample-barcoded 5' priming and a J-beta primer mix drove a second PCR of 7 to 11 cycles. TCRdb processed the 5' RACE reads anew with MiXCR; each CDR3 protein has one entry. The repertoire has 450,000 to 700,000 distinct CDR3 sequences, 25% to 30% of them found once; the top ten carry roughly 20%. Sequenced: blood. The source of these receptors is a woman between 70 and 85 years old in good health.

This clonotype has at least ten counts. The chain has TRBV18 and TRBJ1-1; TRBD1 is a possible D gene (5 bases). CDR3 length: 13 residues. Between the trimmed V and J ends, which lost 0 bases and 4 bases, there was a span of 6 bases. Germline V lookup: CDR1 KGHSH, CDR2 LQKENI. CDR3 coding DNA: TGTGCCAGCTCACCACCCGGGGGCACTGAAGCTTTCTTT. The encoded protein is CASSPPGGTEAFF.

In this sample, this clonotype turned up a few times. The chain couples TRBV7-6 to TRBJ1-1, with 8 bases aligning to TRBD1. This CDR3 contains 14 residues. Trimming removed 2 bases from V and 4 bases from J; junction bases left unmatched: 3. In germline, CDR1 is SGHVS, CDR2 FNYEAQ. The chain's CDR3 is CASSLSGGFTEAFF. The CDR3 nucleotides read TGTGCCAGCAGCTTATCAGGGGGCTTCACTGAAGCTTTCTTT.

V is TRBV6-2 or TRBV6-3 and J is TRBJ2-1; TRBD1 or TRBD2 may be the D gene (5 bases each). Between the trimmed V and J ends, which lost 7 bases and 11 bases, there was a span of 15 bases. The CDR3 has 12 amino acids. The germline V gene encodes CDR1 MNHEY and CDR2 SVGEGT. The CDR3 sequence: CASTPTGLQQFF. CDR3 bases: TGTGCCAGCACTCCTACAGGACTGCAGCAGTTCTTC.

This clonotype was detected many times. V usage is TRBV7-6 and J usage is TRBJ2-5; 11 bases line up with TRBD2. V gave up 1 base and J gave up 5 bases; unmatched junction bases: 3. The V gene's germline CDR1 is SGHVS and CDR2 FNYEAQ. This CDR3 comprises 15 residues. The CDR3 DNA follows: TGTGCCAGCAGCTTAGTAGCTAGCGGGGGGGAGACCCAGTACTTC. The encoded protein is CASSLVASGGETQYF.

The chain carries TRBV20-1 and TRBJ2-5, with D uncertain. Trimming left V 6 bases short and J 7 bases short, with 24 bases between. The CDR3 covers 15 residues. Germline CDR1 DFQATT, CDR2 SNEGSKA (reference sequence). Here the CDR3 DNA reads TGCAGTGCCATCCCACCTCAAGGAGCTTATGGGACCCAGTACTTC. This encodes CSAIPPQGAYGTQYF.

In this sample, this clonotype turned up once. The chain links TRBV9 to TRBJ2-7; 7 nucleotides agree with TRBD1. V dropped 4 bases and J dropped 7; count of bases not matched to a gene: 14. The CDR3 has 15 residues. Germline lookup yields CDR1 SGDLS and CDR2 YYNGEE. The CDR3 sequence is CASSPIPGQMYEQYF. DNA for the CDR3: TGTGCCAGCAGCCCTATACCGGGACAGATGTATGAGCAGTACTTC.

The CDR3 sequence is CASSFGLAGGHNEQFF. The CDR3 nucleotides are TGTGCCAGCAGCTTTGGGCTAGCGGGGGGCCACAATGAGCAGTTCTTC. V usage is TRBV7-3 and J usage is TRBJ2-1, with 11 bases fitting TRBD2. The CDR3 covers 16 residues. Germline CDR1 reads SGHTA; CDR2 reads FQGTGA. Germline trimming cut 3 bases from V and 5 bases from J; bases unmatched to any gene: 6.

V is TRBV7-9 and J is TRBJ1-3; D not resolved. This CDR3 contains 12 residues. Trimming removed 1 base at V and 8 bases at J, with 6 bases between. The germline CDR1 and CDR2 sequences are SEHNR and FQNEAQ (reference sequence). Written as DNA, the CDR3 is TGTGCCAGCAGCTTAGTCAGCTACACCATATATTTT. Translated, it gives CASSLVSYTIYF.

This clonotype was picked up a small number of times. CDR3 in DNA: TGCGCCAGCAGCCGATACGAACAGGGGGAGAGCTATGGCTACACCTTC. Its translation: CASSRYEQGESYGYTF. The rearrangement uses TRBV4-3 and TRBJ1-2; 8 bases line up with TRBD1. The CDR3 has 16 residues. V dropped 4 bases and J dropped 4; count of bases not matched to a gene: 11. Germline-derived CDR1 and CDR2 are LGHNA and YSLEER.

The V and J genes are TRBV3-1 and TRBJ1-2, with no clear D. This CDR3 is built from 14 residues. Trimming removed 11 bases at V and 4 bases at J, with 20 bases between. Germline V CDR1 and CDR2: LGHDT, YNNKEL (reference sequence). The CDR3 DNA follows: TGTGCCGGCCGAAAGGAAAGGGAGAGCTATGGCTACACCTTC. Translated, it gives CAGRKERESYGYTF.

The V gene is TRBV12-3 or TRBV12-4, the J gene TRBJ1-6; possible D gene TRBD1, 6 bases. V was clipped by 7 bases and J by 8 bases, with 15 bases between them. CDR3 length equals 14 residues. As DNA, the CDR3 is TGTGCCAGCACTACGGGAGGGACATATTCACCCCTCCACTTT. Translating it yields CASTTGGTYSPLHF.

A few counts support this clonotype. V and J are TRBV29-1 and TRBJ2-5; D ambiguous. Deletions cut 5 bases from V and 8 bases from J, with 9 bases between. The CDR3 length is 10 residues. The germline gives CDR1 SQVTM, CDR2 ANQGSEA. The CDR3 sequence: CSVRVRTQYF. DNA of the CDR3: TGCAGCGTTAGAGTCCGTACCCAGTACTTC.

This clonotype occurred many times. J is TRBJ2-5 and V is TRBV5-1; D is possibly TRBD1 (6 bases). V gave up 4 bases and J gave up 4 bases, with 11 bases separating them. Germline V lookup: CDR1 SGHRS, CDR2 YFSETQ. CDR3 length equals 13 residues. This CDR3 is CASSPRTAETQYF. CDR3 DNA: TGCGCCAGCAGCCCGCGGACAGCAGAGACCCAGTACTTC.

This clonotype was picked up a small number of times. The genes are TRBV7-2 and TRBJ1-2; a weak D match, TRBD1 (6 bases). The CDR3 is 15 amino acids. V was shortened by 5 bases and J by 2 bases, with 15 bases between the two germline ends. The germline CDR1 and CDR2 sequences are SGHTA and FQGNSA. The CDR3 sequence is CASSPRTDRNYGYTF. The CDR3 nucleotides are TGTGCCAGCAGCCCGAGGACAGATAGGAACTATGGCTACACCTTC. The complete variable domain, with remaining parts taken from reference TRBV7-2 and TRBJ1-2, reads GAGVSQSPSNKVTEKGKDVELRCDPISGHTALYWYRQSLGQGLEFLIYFQGNSAPDKSGLPSDRFSAERTGGSVSTLTIQRTQQEDSAVYLCASSPRTDRNYGYTFGSGTRLTVV.

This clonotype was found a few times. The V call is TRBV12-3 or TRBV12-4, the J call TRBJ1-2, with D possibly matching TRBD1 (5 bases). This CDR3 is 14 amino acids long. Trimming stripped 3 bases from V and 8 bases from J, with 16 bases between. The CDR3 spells CASSFGRGPGGYTF. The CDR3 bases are TGTGCCAGCAGTTTCGGTAGGGGCCCGGGGGGCTACACCTTC.